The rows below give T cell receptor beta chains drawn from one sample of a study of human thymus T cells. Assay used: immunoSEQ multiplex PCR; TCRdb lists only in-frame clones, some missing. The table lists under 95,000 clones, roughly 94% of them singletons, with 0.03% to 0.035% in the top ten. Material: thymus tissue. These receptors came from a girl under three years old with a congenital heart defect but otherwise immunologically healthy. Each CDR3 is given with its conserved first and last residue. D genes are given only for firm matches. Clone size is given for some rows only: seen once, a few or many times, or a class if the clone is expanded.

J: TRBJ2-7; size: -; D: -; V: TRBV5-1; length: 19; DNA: TGCGCCAGCAGCTCGGAACGGAGATACAGGGATTTAATTTCCTACGAGCAGTACTTC; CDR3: CASSSERRYRDLISYEQYF
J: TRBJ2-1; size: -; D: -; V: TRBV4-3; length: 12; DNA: TGCGCCAGCAGCCAAGATCGGGGGGAGCAGTTCTTC; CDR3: CASSQDRGEQFF
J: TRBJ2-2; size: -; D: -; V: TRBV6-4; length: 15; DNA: TGTGCCAGCAGTGACTCAGGGGTCGGCACCGGGGAGCTGTTTTTT; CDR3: CASSDSGVGTGELFF
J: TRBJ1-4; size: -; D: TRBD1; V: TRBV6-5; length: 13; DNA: TGTGCCAGCAGCCAGGGGGCGGATGAAAAACTGTTTTTT; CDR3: CASSQGADEKLFF
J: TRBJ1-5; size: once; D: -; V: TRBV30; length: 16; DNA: TGTGCCTGGAGTGGCCCGAGGGGGGGGAGCAATCAGCCCCAGCATTTT; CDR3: CAWSGPRGGSNQPQHF
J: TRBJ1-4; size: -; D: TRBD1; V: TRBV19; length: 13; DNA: TGTGCCAGTAACGACAGGGGAGCTGAAAAACTGTTTTTT; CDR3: CASNDRGAEKLFF
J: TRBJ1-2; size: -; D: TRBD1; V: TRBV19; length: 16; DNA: TGTGCCAGTAGTCGAGTCTCCGGGACAGGGGGCGCGAGCTACACCTTC; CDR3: CASSRVSGTGGASYTF
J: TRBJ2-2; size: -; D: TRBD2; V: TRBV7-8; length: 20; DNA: TGTGCCAGCAGCTGTACCCAGGGGGCGAGACTAGCGGGAGGACACGGGGAGCTGTTTTTT; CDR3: CASSCTQGARLAGGHGELFF
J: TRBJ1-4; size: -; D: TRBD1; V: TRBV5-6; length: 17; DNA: TGTGCCAGCAGCACTCCCGGGACAGGTGGCCAAAATGAAAAACTGTTTTTT; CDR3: CASSTPGTGGQNEKLFF
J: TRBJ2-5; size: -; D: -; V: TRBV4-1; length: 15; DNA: TGCGCCAGCAGCCACGCTACCGGGCTCGAAGAGACCCAGTACTTC; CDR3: CASSHATGLEETQYF
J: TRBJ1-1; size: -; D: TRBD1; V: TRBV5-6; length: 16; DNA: TGTGCCAGCAGCTTGGGAACCGGACAGGGTTTCACTGAAGCTTTCTTT; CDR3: CASSLGTGQGFTEAFF
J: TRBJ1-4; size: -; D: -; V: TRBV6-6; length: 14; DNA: TGTGCCAGCAGTGATGATTGGGGGAGTGAAAAACTGTTTTTT; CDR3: CASSDDWGSEKLFF
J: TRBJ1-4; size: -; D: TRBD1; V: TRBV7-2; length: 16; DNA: TGTGCCAGCAGCCAAGGCCGGGACAGGGATAATGAAAAACTGTTTTTT; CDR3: CASSQGRDRDNEKLFF
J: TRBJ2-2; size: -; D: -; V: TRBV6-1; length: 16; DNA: TGTGCCAGCAGTGGATACGGGACTCATTACACCGGGGAGCTGTTTTTT; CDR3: CASSGYGTHYTGELFF
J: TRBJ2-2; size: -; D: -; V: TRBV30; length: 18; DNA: TGTGCCTGGAGTAGGGTCGGAGGGGGACCCAAAGAGATCGGGGAGCTGTTTTTT; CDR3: CAWSRVGGGPKEIGELFF
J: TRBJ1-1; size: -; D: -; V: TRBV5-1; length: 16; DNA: TGCGCCAGCAGCTCCAGCCCCCAGCGGTTGGACACTGAAGCTTTCTTT; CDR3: CASSSSPQRLDTEAFF
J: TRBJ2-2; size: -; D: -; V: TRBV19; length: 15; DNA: TGTGCCAGTACTCTAGGGGGGCCGAACACCGGGGAGCTGTTTTTT; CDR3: CASTLGGPNTGELFF
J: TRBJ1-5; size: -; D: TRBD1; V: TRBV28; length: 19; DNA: TGTGCCAGCAGTTCTTATTGCAACCCGGGGACAGGATCGTGTCAGCCCCAGCATTTT; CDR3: CASSSYCNPGTGSCQPQHF
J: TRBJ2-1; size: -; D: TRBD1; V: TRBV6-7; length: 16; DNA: TGTGCCAGCAGTTACCCAGGGGGCAGGTCCTACAATGAGCAGTTCTTC; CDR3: CASSYPGGRSYNEQFF
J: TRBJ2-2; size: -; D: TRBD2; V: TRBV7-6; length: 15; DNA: TGTGCCAGCAGCTTAGAAGCGGGAGGGTCCGGGGAGCTGTTTTTT; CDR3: CASSLEAGGSGELFF
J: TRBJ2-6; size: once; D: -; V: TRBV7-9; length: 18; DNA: TGTGCCAGCAGCTTGGGGTCAGGGTTCGTTGCTGGGGCCAACGTCCTGACTTTC; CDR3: CASSLGSGFVAGANVLTF
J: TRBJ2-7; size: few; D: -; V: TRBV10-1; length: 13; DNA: TGCGCCAGCAGTGAGCCGGGCCCATACGAGCAGTACTTC; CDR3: CASSEPGPYEQYF